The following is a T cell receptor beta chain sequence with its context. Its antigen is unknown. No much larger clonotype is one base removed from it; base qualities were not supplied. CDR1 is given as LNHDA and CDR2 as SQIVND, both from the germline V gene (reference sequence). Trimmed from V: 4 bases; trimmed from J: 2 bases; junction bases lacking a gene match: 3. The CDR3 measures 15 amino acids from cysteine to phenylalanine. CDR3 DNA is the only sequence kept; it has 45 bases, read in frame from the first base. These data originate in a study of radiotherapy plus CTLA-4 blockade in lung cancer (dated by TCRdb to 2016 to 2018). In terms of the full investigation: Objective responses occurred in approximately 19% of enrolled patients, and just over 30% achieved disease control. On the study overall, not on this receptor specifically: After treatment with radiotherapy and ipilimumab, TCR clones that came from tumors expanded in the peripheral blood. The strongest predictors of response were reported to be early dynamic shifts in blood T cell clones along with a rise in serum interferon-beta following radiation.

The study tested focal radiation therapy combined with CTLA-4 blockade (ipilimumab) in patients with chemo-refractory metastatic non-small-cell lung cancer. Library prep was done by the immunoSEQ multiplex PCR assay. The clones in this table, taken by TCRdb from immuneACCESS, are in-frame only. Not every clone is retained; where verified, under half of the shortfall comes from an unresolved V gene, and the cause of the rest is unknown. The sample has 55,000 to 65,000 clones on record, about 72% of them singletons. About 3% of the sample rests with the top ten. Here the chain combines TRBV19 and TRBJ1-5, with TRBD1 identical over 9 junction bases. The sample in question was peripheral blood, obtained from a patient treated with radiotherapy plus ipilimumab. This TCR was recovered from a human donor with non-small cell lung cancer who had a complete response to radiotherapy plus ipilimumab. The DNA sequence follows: TGTGCCAGTAGTACGGGGGACAGGGGCAATCAGCCCCAGCATTTT. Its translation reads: CASSTGDRGNQPQHF. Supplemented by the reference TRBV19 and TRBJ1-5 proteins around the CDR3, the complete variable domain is DGGITQSPKYLFRKEGQNVTLSCEQNLNHDAMYWYRQDPGQGLRLIYYSQIVNDFQKGDIAEGYSVSREKKESFPLTVTSAQKNPTAFYLCASSTGDRGNQPQHFGDGTRLSIL.